The clone carrying this TCR beta chain has only a few counts. Antigen unknown. Germline V gene data show CDR1 as SEHNR and CDR2 as FQNEAQ (reference sequence). The CDR3 consists of 16 residues. The V gene lost 2 bases and the J gene lost 4 bases, with 12 bases spanning the gap. The library labeled individual cDNA molecules by adding unique molecular identifiers to them. TCRdb fed the RACE reads into MiXCR, producing one record per CDR3 protein. The sample carries about 300,000 distinct CDR3 sequences, 5.5% recorded once. The data were obtained in a study of human T cells and chemical hapten exposure. At the level of the study: Predominantly women, the patients had alopecia areata, totalis or universalis. Per-sample TCR yields varied mainly from small pooled library volume differences. Broader study findings: Expanded TCR sets contained significantly more large CDR3 similarity clusters than controls.

The time point here: pre-sensitization, week 0. Treatment: therapeutic diphenylcyclopropenone sensitization with weekly scalp DPC. The source of this sequence is a woman aged 18-29 years with alopecia areata. Some clones in this sample may be carry-over from other donors' samples. The sequenced sample was whole blood, obtained in connection with sensitization to the hapten diphenylcyclopropenone (DPC). The chain has TRBV7-9 and TRBJ2-6; D is undetermined. The CDR3 coding sequence is TGTGCCAGCAGCTTAACTCCGACGGGCGGGGCCAACGTCCTGACTTTC. Its translation: CASSLTPTGGANVLTF. The variable domain in full, completed from reference TRBV7-9 and TRBJ2-6, reads DTGVSQNPRHKITKRGQNVTFRCDPISEHNRLYWYRQTLGQGPEFLTYFQNEAQLEKSRLLSDRFSAERPKGSFSTLEIQRTEQGDSAMYLCASSLTPTGGANVLTFGAGSRLTVL.